What follows are 26 T cell receptor beta chains derived from one specimen sequenced in a study of shared clonotypes between healthy human individuals. The repertoire was sequenced with immunoSEQ multiplex PCR; TCRdb's copy has only in-frame clones and lacks some. The data show 400,000 to 500,000 clones, 70% to 85% seen once. Input material: PBMCs. Every receptor here comes from a woman between 35 and 50 years old in good health. Some clones in this sample may be carry-over from other donors' samples.

This clone was detected ten times or more. The V call is TRBV7-6, the J call TRBJ2-7; tentatively, D is TRBD2 (5 bases). V was clipped by 0 bases and J by 3 bases, with 15 bases between them. This CDR3 has 16 amino acids. The V gene's germline CDR1 is SGHVS and CDR2 FNYEAQ. CDR3: CASSLADTAGNYEQYF. In nucleotides, the CDR3 is TGTGCCAGCAGCTTAGCCGACACCGCGGGCAACTACGAGCAGTACTTC.

V usage is TRBV11-3 and J usage is TRBJ2-7; the D is unclear. V was shortened by 0 bases and J by 7 bases, with 7 bases between the two germline ends. This CDR3 is 12 amino acids long. Germline V lookup: CDR1 SGHNT, CDR2 YENEEA. The CDR3 DNA follows: TGTGCCAGCAGCTTAGATAGAAGTGAGCAGTACTTC. Translation gives CASSLDRSEQYF.

The chain uses TRBV10-3 and TRBJ1-1; maybe TRBD1 (6 bases). There are 13 residues in the CDR3. Germline loops: CDR1 ENHRY, CDR2 SYGVKD. V shed 10 bases and J shed 0 bases, with 12 bases lying between them. Here the CDR3 reads CATTGQMNTEAFF. DNA for the CDR3: TGTGCCACTACGGGACAAATGAACACTGAAGCTTTCTTT.

The chain links TRBV10-3 to TRBJ2-1, with 10 bases fitting TRBD2. V lost 6 bases, J lost 5 bases, and 4 bases stayed unmatched. Germline CDR1 is ENHRY and CDR2 is SYGVKD. This CDR3 has 14 amino acids. The CDR3: CAIRGLAGDNEQFF. The CDR3 DNA reads as TGTGCCATCAGGGGGCTAGCGGGAGACAATGAGCAGTTCTTC.

The table lists this clone with a few counts. This chain uses TRBV6-5 with TRBJ1-5; 8 bases are a match to TRBD1. The CDR3 consists of 13 residues. Germline V gene data show CDR1 as MNHEY and CDR2 as SVGAGI. Trimming at V came to 6 bases and at J to 6 bases, leaving 4 bases not matched to a gene. CDR3 protein: CASRPTGAQPQHF. DNA for the CDR3: TGTGCCAGCAGACCGACAGGGGCTCAGCCCCAGCATTTT.

CDR3 in amino acids: CASRPQAGSSGEQYF. The DNA of the CDR3 is TGTGCCAGTCGCCCTCAAGCGGGATCTTCAGGGGAGCAGTACTTC. The rearrangement links TRBV19 to TRBJ2-7; 7 bases agree with TRBD2. Trimming took 8 bases from V and 7 from J; bases not matched to a gene: 17. This CDR3 spans 15 amino acids. Germline CDR1 reads LNHDA; CDR2 reads SQIVND (reference sequence).

In its sample, this clone was seen once. V gene TRBV6-5 combines with J gene TRBJ2-2, with D possibly being TRBD1 or TRBD2 (5 bases each). The CDR3 contains 13 residues. The V end lost 10 bases, the J end lost 5 bases, and 14 bases lay between the germline ends. Per germline, CDR1 MNHEY and CDR2 SVGAGI. CDR3 coding DNA: TGTGCCACCGGGACCCCGGGGACCGGGGAGCTGTTTTTT. Its protein product is CATGTPGTGELFF.

The CDR3, as DNA: TGTGCCAGCAGCCCCGTCCAGGGGACCCCCAGCTCCTACGAGCAGTACTTC. Translating gives CASSPVQGTPSSYEQYF. This chain joins TRBV13 and TRBJ2-7; the D gene is possibly TRBD1 (6 bases). Per germline, CDR1 PRHDT and CDR2 FYEKMQ (reference sequence). The V end was cut by 5 bases, the J end by 0 bases, with 20 bases between. This CDR3 is built from 17 residues. The full variable domain, with the rest looked up from reference TRBV13 and TRBJ2-7, is AAGVIQSPRHLIKEKRETATLKCYPIPRHDTVYWYQQGPGQDPQFLISFYEKMQSDKGSIPDRFSAQQFSDYHSELNMSSLELGDSALYFCASSPVQGTPSSYEQYFGPGTRLTVT.

The rearrangement uses TRBV9 and TRBJ2-2, with D hard to call. CDR1 is SGDLS and CDR2 is YYNGEE in the germline V gene. Trimming took off 0 bases at V and 5 bases at J, with 17 bases between the two ends. The length of the CDR3 is 17 residues. The CDR3 loop reads CASSVGEGKGGTGELFF. The CDR3 region has the DNA TGTGCCAGCAGCGTAGGGGAAGGGAAGGGCGGAACCGGGGAGCTGTTTTTT.

The chain has TRBV27 and TRBJ1-2; D possibly corresponds to TRBD1 (6 bases). Deletions cut 7 bases from V and 8 bases from J, with 20 bases between. This CDR3 has 14 residues. CDR1 and CDR2 from the germline V gene are MNHEY and SMNVEV (reference sequence). CDR3 sequence (DNA): TGTGCCAGCATAAGGGGGGCTCCCAAAGGAGGCTACACCTTC. Translation gives CASIRGAPKGGYTF.

This chain joins TRBV7-2 and TRBJ1-5, with D unclear. The CDR3 contains 12 residues. The ends were cut back, 3 bases at V and 5 bases at J, with 5 bases in the middle. The germline V gene has CDR1 SGHTA and CDR2 FQGNSA. The CDR3 region has the DNA TGTGCCAGCAGCTTTTATGATCAGCCCCAGCATTTT. The encoded protein is CASSFYDQPQHF.

J is TRBJ2-6 and V is TRBV7-8; tentative D call: TRBD1 (6 bases). Germline V gene lookup returns CDR1 SGHVS and CDR2 FQNEAQ. This CDR3 is built from 19 residues. Trimming shortened V by 2 bases and J by 0 bases, and 17 bases separated the two germline ends. The CDR3 coding sequence is TGTGCCAGCAGCTTAAGTCGGGACAACCTTTACTCTGGGGCCAACGTCCTGACTTTC. Encoded protein: CASSLSRDNLYSGANVLTF. The full variable domain, with the rest looked up from reference TRBV7-8 and TRBJ2-6, is GAGVSQSPRYKVAKRGQDVALRCDPISGHVSLFWYQQALGQGPEFLTYFQNEAQLDKSGLPSDRFFAERPEGSVSTLKIQRTQQEDSAVYLCASSLSRDNLYSGANVLTFGAGSRLTVL.

This clone was picked up a small number of times. The chain links TRBV25-1 to TRBJ1-4; 8 bases are a match to TRBD1. The length of the CDR3 is 16 residues. The V and J ends lost 4 bases and 2 bases, in that order; junction bases with no gene match: 6. CDR1 is MGHDK and CDR2 is SYGVNS in the germline V gene. The CDR3 region is CASSGGRGLTNEKLFF. DNA of the CDR3: TGTGCCAGCAGTGGAGGCAGGGGGCTCACTAATGAAAAACTGTTTTTT.

Only a few counts were recorded for this clone. This rearrangement joins TRBV10-3 to TRBJ2-3; the D call may be TRBD1 or TRBD2 (5 bases each). Deletions cut 3 bases from V and 2 bases from J, with 12 bases between. From germline, CDR1 is ENHRY and CDR2 SYGVKD. CDR3 length: 15 residues. In DNA form, the CDR3 reads TGTGCCATCAGTGAACCGGGACCCACCACAGATACGCAGTATTTT. It codes for CAISEPGPTTDTQYF.

The rearrangement joins TRBV30 to TRBJ1-3; TRBD1 matches 7 bases. The germline V gene has CDR1 GTSNPN and CDR2 SVGIG (reference sequence). This CDR3 has 15 amino acids. V was pared by 1 base and J by 0 bases, with 3 bases of the junction left unmatched. The DNA of the CDR3 is TGTGCCTGGAGTGGGGACAGCGACTCTGGAAACACCATATATTTT. Translation: CAWSGDSDSGNTIYF.

The V and J genes are TRBV7-3 and TRBJ2-3, with D unresolved. The CDR3 runs to 13 residues. The V end was cut by 2 bases, the J end by 0 bases, with 3 bases between. Germline CDR1 and CDR2: SGHTA and FQGTGA. The CDR3 spells CASSLPSTDTQYF. For the CDR3, the DNA is TGTGCCAGCAGCTTACCTAGCACAGATACGCAGTATTTT.

The chain couples TRBV20-1 to TRBJ2-3; no clear D gene. The germline V and J ends were trimmed by 6 bases and 8 bases, with 12 bases remaining between them. The germline V gene encodes CDR1 DFQATT and CDR2 SNEGSKA (reference sequence). The CDR3 extends over 11 amino acids. CDR3 nucleotide sequence: TGCAGTGCGAGAATCCGGAGTACGCAGTATTTT. This translates into CSARIRSTQYF.

V is TRBV7-3 and J is TRBJ1-1; D remains ambiguous. The V end was cut by 3 bases, the J end by 0 bases, with 8 bases between. The CDR3 spans 14 residues. Germline V gene lookup returns CDR1 SGHTA and CDR2 FQGTGA. Written as DNA, the CDR3 is TGTGCCAGCAGCTTGACGGCGATGAACACTGAAGCTTTCTTT. Translated, it gives CASSLTAMNTEAFF.

V gene TRBV5-1 combines with J gene TRBJ1-2; the D is unclear. This CDR3 comprises 14 residues. With 0 bases removed from V and 2 bases from J, the gap between germline ends came to 8 bases. CDR1 is SGHRS, CDR2 YFSETQ, per germline. The CDR3 sequence: CASSLEVRNYGYTF. The CDR3 DNA reads TGCGCCAGCAGCTTGGAGGTCAGAAACTATGGCTACACCTTC.

V gene TRBV7-3 combines with J gene TRBJ2-1; D possibly matches TRBD1 or TRBD2 (5 bases each). This CDR3 has 16 residues. With 5 bases removed from V and 2 bases from J, the gap between germline ends came to 16 bases. The V gene's germline CDR1 is SGHTA and CDR2 FQGTGA. CDR3 region: CASSPGPGTTYNEQFF. As DNA, the CDR3 is TGTGCCAGCAGCCCCGGTCCCGGGACCACCTACAATGAGCAGTTCTTC.

A single count supports this clone. The chain couples TRBV21-1 to TRBJ1-4. TRBV21-1 is reported as a pseudogene. The CDR3 runs to 14 residues. The CDR3 DNA sequence: TGTGCCAGCAGCAACGCACCCCAGCGGGAAAAACTGTTTTTT. Translating it yields CASSNAPQREKLFF.

The chain couples TRBV5-4 to TRBJ1-2; D is possibly TRBD1 (5 bases). Germline lookup yields CDR1 SGHNT and CDR2 YYREEE (reference sequence). The CDR3 loop spans 15 amino acids. Trimming removed 0 bases from V and 4 bases from J, with 13 bases in between. CDR3 in amino acids: CASSLGTPVGYGYTF. CDR3 coding DNA: TGTGCCAGCAGCTTGGGGACACCCGTAGGCTATGGCTACACCTTC. The variable domain in full, with the rest retrieved from reference TRBV5-4 and TRBJ1-2, is ETGVTQSPTHLIKTRGQQVTLRCSSQSGHNTVSWYQQALGQGPQFIFQYYREEENGRGNFPPRFSGLQFPNYSSELNVNALELDDSALYLCASSLGTPVGYGYTFGSGTRLTVV.

The chain uses TRBV29-1 and TRBJ1-1, with 10 positions matching TRBD1. The V segment lost 5 bases and the J segment 5 bases; nucleotides outside the gene matches: 8. Germline V gene lookup returns CDR1 SQVTM and CDR2 ANQGSEA. The CDR3 runs to 14 residues. The CDR3: CSVSGDRGKTEAFF. In DNA, the CDR3 is TGCAGCGTTTCTGGGGACAGGGGCAAGACTGAAGCTTTCTTT.

The V and J genes are TRBV19 and TRBJ2-1; 10 bases are a match to TRBD2. V gave up 4 bases and J gave up 0 bases; unmatched junction bases: 3. CDR1 is LNHDA and CDR2 is SQIVND in the germline V gene (reference sequence). The CDR3 runs to 16 residues. This CDR3 reads CASSTPSGSSYNEQFF. For the CDR3, the DNA is TGTGCCAGTAGTACCCCTAGCGGGAGCTCCTACAATGAGCAGTTCTTC.

The table lists this clone with a count of one. The genes are TRBV7-3 and TRBJ2-1; the D gene could be TRBD1 or TRBD2 (5 bases each). Germline V CDR1 and CDR2: SGHTA, FQGTGA. CDR3 length equals 17 residues. The V gene lost 6 bases and the J gene lost 0 bases, with 18 bases spanning the gap. DNA for the CDR3: TGTGCCAGCAGACGACGCGAGGGGAGAGGCTCCTACAATGAGCAGTTCTTC. The encoded protein is CASRRREGRGSYNEQFF. Looking up the rest from reference TRBV7-3 and TRBJ2-1 gives the full variable domain: GAGVSQTPSNKVTEKGKYVELRCDPISGHTALYWYRQSLGQGPEFLIYFQGTGAADDSGLPNDRFFAVRPEGSVSTLKIQRTERGDSAVYLCASRRREGRGSYNEQFFGPGTRLTVL.

The chain employs TRBV29-1 and TRBJ2-3; the D gene is possibly TRBD2 (5 bases). The V gene lost 7 bases and the J gene lost 0 bases, with 11 bases spanning the gap. Germline CDR1 SQVTM, CDR2 ANQGSEA. The CDR3 loop spans 13 amino acids. The CDR3 bases are TGCAGCGAAGCGGAGCTAAGCACAGATACGCAGTATTTT. This encodes CSEAELSTDTQYF.